The text below deals with one TCR beta chain. Its specificity is not known. The sample belongs to a study of cytomegalovirus exposure and HLA in healthy donors. This PCR relied on a set of 60 Vbeta primers and 13 Jbeta primers. Sequencing used immunoSEQ multiplex PCR; TCRdb keeps in-frame clones, though not all of them. The data show 120,000 to 150,000 clones, 50% to 75% seen once. Study findings and constraints: A cluster of highly shared sequence variants was likely a sequencing artifact. Rare TCR sequences predominated, though certain public TCRs were found in many donors. Follow-up analysis later connected one missense variant in DCLRE1C with trimming of TCR beta V- and J-genes.

This clonotype was obtained from a woman in her 30s in good health and CMV-seropositive. Source material: PBMCs.

This CDR3 is CASSQGMGQAEKLFF. The CDR3 DNA is TGTGCCAGCAGCCAAGGAATGGGACAGGCTGAAAAACTGTTTTTT. The chain links TRBV4-2 to TRBJ1-4, with 8 bases matching TRBD1. The trim removed 1 base at V and 7 bases at J, leaving 5 bases unmatched. The CDR3 spans 15 residues. Germline lookup yields CDR1 LGHNA and CDR2 YNFKEQ.